This TCR beta chain comes out of a study of T cells in Graves' hyperthyroidism and ophthalmopathy. The authors obtained PBMCs from 10 ml of fresh peripheral blood. Template material for amplifying TCR beta CDR3 regions consisted of RNA transcripts. The TCR CDR3 first-round RT-PCR relied on the HTBI primer set. TCRdb processed the multiplex PCR reads anew with MiXCR; each CDR3 protein has one entry. Here the sample spans roughly 580,000 distinct CDR3 sequences, approximately 15% being singletons. This clonotype has ten or more counts. Germline V gives CDR1 LNHDA, CDR2 SQIVND (reference sequence). The germline V and J ends were trimmed by 11 bases and 0 bases, with 14 bases remaining between them. The CDR3 covers 14 residues.

The clonotype originates from a woman younger than 45 with Graves' hyperthyroidism that later progressed to Graves' ophthalmopathy. The chain links TRBV19 to TRBJ1-5; D call uncertain. Sequences were obtained from blood. CDR3 residues: CASTRENSNQPQHF. In nucleotides, the CDR3 is TGTGCCTCAACCAGAGAGAATAGCAATCAGCCCCAGCATTTT.